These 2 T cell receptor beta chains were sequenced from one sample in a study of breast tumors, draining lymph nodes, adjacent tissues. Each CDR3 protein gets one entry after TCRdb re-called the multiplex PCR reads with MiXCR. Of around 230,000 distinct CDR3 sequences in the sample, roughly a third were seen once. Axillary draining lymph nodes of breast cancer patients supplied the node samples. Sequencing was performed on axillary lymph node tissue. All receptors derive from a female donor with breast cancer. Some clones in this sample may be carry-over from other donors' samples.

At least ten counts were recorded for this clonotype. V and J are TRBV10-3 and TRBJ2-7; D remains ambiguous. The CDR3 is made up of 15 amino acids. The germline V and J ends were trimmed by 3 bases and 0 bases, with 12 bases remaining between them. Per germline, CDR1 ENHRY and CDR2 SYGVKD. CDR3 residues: CAISDFRAYSYEQYF. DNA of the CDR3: TGTGCCATCAGTGATTTTCGCGCCTACTCCTACGAGCAGTACTTC.

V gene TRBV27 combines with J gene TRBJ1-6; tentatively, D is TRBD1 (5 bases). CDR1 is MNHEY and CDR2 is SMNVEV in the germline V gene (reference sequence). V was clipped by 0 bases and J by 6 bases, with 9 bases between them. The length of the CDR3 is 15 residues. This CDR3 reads CASSLSARVNSPLHF. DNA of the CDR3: TGTGCCAGCAGTTTATCCGCCAGGGTTAATTCACCCCTCCACTTT.